This T cell receptor beta chain was sequenced in a study of radiation and T cells in renal cell carcinoma (dated by TCRdb to 2020 to 2021). Study-wide context: The samples were obtained from a clinical trial, where primary renal cell carcinomas were treated with 15 Gy stereotactic body radiation therapy and then removed by nephrectomy 4 weeks afterward. A total of around 53 samples underwent TCR beta sequencing, made up of roughly 26 tumors and around 27 peripheral blood samples. A total of about 4 million unique CDR3 nucleotide sequences, encoding roughly 2.7 million unique CDR3 amino acid sequences, were found across all 50 or so samples.

Overall study outcomes, separate from this receptor: Dynamics of the blood repertoire were not tracked past 4 weeks after treatment. Because pretreatment tumor biopsies were not available, the study could not determine whether clonotypes were already present within the tumor at baseline. Top tumor clonotypes rose in blood from baseline to 2 weeks post-radiation, then contracted by 4 weeks, suggesting transient expansion of tumor-resident clones. With a single-armed trial design, the study had no way to address how radiation dose or scheduling affects the TCR repertoire.

Comment on this clone: There is no known antigen for this receptor. Qualities for individual bases were not recorded, and no much larger clone is one base off.

Following the manufacturer's recommendations, the immunoSEQ kit was used to generate TCR beta libraries from genomic DNA. To prepare libraries, a first multiplex PCR with proprietary primers was run, followed by a second PCR that added unique barcodes, and a bead cleanup was done after each round. Each sample batch included a kit-provided positive control reaction and a negative control reaction. The final libraries were assessed on an Agilent 4200 TapeStation D1000 ScreenTape, pooled by volume, and quantified by qPCR. Sequencing was performed on an Illumina NextSeq500 using a MidOutput 150-cycle cartridge, with 156 Read1 cycles, 15 Index1 cycles, and the kit custom primers. The pooled library was loaded at 0.75 to 1 pM with an approximately 20% PhiX control spike-in. For the original study's pipeline: The vendor-processed data were analyzed in R, and a clonotype was defined as all T cells that share the same CDR3 nucleotide sequence. In the clone abundance analyses, frequencies in each sample were normalized to that sample's 10,000 most abundant clones. Public T cell clones, averaging fewer than five per sample, were removed before analysis. A difference in abundance of at least 32-fold between compartments was used to define tumor-enriched and baseline blood-enriched clonotypes. A beta-binomial differential abundance model was used to identify clonotypes that expanded or contracted between blood time points. The Baroni-Urbani and Buser coefficient was used to measure tumor-blood repertoire similarity, and groups were compared with two-tailed Wilcoxon tests in R. Sourced from immuneACCESS, this table was stored by TCRdb with only in-frame sequences that have V and J called. A share of the clones is absent; for the studies checked, an unresolved V gene accounts for under half, and the remainder has no known explanation. The DNA gave D and trimming, while V, J and clone size come from that table. Across this sample there are some 130,000 clones, with over 75% seen only once. The top ten clonotypes cover about 1.9% of the sample.

Clipping removes 3 bases from V and 0 bases from J, with 3 as the unmatched junction base count. The CDR3 sequence holds 15 residues, the cysteine and phenylalanine included. Just CDR3 DNA is preserved here, 45 bases in frame from base 1. Sequences SGDLS (CDR1) and YYNGEE (CDR2) are obtained from the germline V gene. What the time point label conveys for this sample: blood 2 weeks post-SBRT. The sample's treatment or condition label is to be understood as: 15 Gy SBRT to primary tumor, nephrectomy 4 weeks later. To follow tumor-enriched clonotypes, peripheral blood was collected serially from radiation-treated patients at baseline and again at 2 weeks and 4 weeks after SBRT. Every patient had renal cell carcinoma of clear cell pathology. The QIAamp DNA Blood Mini Kit (Qiagen) was used to prepare genomic DNA for TCR sequencing. Only samples passing all quality control checks were included in the analyses.

This sequence originates from a woman aged 55-69 years with renal cell carcinoma. The chain links TRBV9 with TRBJ1-2; TRBD1 aligns with 9 central bases. Material: blood, obtained from a patient whose treatment included radiotherapy and nephrectomy. The CDR3 amino acid sequence is: CASSAGDRANYGYTF. Read as DNA, the sequence is TGTGCCAGCAGCGCGGGGGACAGGGCTAACTATGGCTACACCTTC.